Presented here are 10 T cell receptor beta chains from one specimen sequenced in a study of blood T cells in healthy people across ages. A sample-barcoded 5' primer and a J-beta primer mix were used in a second PCR of roughly 7 to 12 cycles. Each CDR3 protein is one row after TCRdb ran MiXCR on the 5' RACE reads. The sample lists roughly 1.5 million distinct CDR3 sequences; approximately 43% were seen once. Sequenced: blood. The receptors were sampled from a young woman in good health.

This clonotype has a handful of counts. This sequence joins TRBV25-1 and TRBJ2-3; D is unresolved. CDR1 MGHDK and CDR2 SYGVNS come from the germline V gene. The V and J ends lost 7 bases and 2 bases respectively, with 10 bases between them. This CDR3 region has 13 residues. The CDR3 DNA sequence: TGTGCCAGCAACAATAAGTACACAGATACGCAGTATTTT. It specifies CASNNKYTDTQYF. The whole variable domain, remainder taken from reference TRBV25-1 and TRBJ2-3, is EADIYQTPRYLVIGTGKKITLECSQTMGHDKMYWYQQDPGMELHLIHYSYGVNSTEKGDLSSESTVSRIRTEHFPLTLESARPSHTSQYLCASNNKYTDTQYFGPGTRLTVL.

The chain employs TRBV29-1 and TRBJ1-1, with a tentative D call TRBD1 (5 bases). V dropped 6 bases and J dropped 8 bases, with 10 bases sitting between them. The germline gives CDR1 SQVTM, CDR2 ANQGSEA. The CDR3 is 10 residues long. The DNA of the CDR3 is TGCAGCGTACGGGGACCAGAAGCTTTCTTT. This translates into CSVRGPEAFF.

This clonotype came up once. At one end the junction does not follow the germline gene, possibly because of a read error. The rearrangement links TRBV28 to TRBJ2-1, with 12 bases matching TRBD2. Germline loops: CDR1 MDHEN, CDR2 SYDVKM. CDR3 size: 16 residues. This chain's CDR3 is CVSSQTSGSRYNEQFF. DNA of the CDR3: TGTGTCAGCAGCCAGACTAGCGGGAGTCGCTACAATGAGCAGTTCTTC. Full variable domain (remainder filled in from reference TRBV28 and TRBJ2-1): DVKVTQSSRYLVKRTGEKVFLECVQDMDHENMFWYRQDPGLGLRLIYFSYDVKMKEKGDIPEGYSVSREKKERFSLILESASTNQTSMYLCVSSQTSGSRYNEQFFGPGTRLTVL.

The rearrangement uses TRBV3-1 and TRBJ2-4, with 10 bases lining up with TRBD2. This CDR3 is 18 amino acids long. Germline V gene sequence: CDR1 LGHDT, CDR2 YNNKEL (reference sequence). V gave up 0 bases and J gave up 0 bases; unmatched junction bases: 5. The CDR3 nucleotides are TGTGCCAGCAGCCAAGACCTAGCGGGGGCACTAGCCAAAAACATTCAGTACTTC. As protein: CASSQDLAGALAKNIQYF.

V usage is TRBV4-2 and J usage is TRBJ1-2; D perhaps matches TRBD1 (5 bases). The germline gives CDR1 LGHNA, CDR2 YNFKEQ. This CDR3 has 18 amino acids. V was clipped by 2 bases and J by 3 bases, with 22 bases between them. CDR3 residues: CASSQQGGRVPGDYGYTF. The CDR3 DNA reads TGTGCCAGCAGCCAACAGGGAGGGCGCGTTCCGGGTGACTATGGCTACACCTTC.

This clonotype came up a few times. The rearrangement joins TRBV14 to TRBJ1-1, with D uncertain. With 4 bases removed from V and 6 bases from J, the gap between germline ends came to 12 bases. Germline V lookup: CDR1 SGHDN, CDR2 FVKESK. The CDR3 loop spans 13 amino acids. CDR3 sequence reads: CASSPSAGPEAFF. CDR3 coding DNA: TGTGCCAGCAGCCCCAGTGCGGGCCCTGAAGCTTTCTTT.

The chain combines TRBV10-3 with TRBJ2-1; 8 bases line up with TRBD2. The CDR3 loop spans 15 amino acids. In germline, CDR1 is ENHRY, CDR2 SYGVKD. Losses at the gene ends were 4 bases for V and 8 bases for J; bases not matched to a gene: 10. The CDR3 coding sequence is TGTGCCATCAGTGGCAGTAGCGGGGTGGGCGATGAGCAGTTCTTC. It translates to CAISGSSGVGDEQFF.

This clonotype was picked up one time. This chain uses TRBV12-3 or TRBV12-4 with TRBJ2-1, with 9 bases that match TRBD2. The J call is uncertain, as TRBJ2-7 better fits the DNA end. This CDR3 region has 15 residues. The CDR3 nucleotides are TGTGCCAGCACTCTTAGCGGGAGCTCCTACAATGAGCAGTACTTC. It yields the protein CASTLSGSSYNEQYF.

This clonotype was observed many times. V and J are TRBV6-6 and TRBJ2-3; D is unresolved. Trimming removed 8 bases at V and 3 bases at J, with 6 bases between. This CDR3 contains 11 residues. The germline V gene has CDR1 MNHNY and CDR2 SVGAGI (reference sequence). For the CDR3, the DNA is TGTGCCAGCCTGAAAACAGATACGCAGTATTTT. Translation gives CASLKTDTQYF.

The chain is built from TRBV7-9 and TRBJ1-2; 7 bases are a match to TRBD1. Trimming took 1 base from V and 3 from J; bases not matched to a gene: 5. The CDR3 covers 15 residues. Germline assignment: CDR1 SEHNR and CDR2 FQNEAQ (reference sequence). The CDR3 DNA follows: TGTGCCAGCAGCTTAGGACAGGGAGGAGACTATGGCTACACCTTC. This gives the protein CASSLGQGGDYGYTF.